This T cell receptor beta chain was recovered during a study of cytomegalovirus exposure and HLA in healthy donors. The germline V gene has CDR1 LNHDA and CDR2 SQIVND (reference sequence). Between the trimmed V and J ends, which lost 1 base and 3 bases, there was a span of 13 bases. The CDR3 extends over 16 amino acids. Of note for this clone: The antigen is undetermined.

Profiled with immunoSEQ multiplex PCR; TCRdb holds only in-frame clones, not every one. The table records roughly 60,000 clones, roughly 94% of them present only once. Findings and limits, study-wide: The study designated around 150 TCR beta chains cytomegalovirus-associated.

This clonotype originated in a man aged 18 to 30 in good health and CMV-seronegative. The V gene is TRBV19, the J gene TRBJ2-1; the D is unclear. The sequenced sample consisted of PBMCs. CDR3 bases: TGTGCCAGTAGTATAGCACCACCGCAACTCTACAATGAGCAGTTCTTC. Its protein is CASSIAPPQLYNEQFF.